This T cell receptor (beta chain) originates from a study of cytomegalovirus exposure and HLA in healthy donors. About the research overall: Falling in the Caucasian-associated ancestry cluster were approximately 84% of some 400 genotyped donors.

This CDR3 has 18 residues. In the PCR, 60 Vbeta and 13 Jbeta primers were used. Sequenced by immunoSEQ multiplex PCR; TCRdb stores in-frame clones only, minus some. The sample consists of about 150,000 clones, 65% to 70% of them appearing once. Notes on the study in general: For most TCR beta V segments, an earlier analysis put the productive rate at about 87% or about 30% of the time. The study labeled 180 or so TCR beta chains cytomegalovirus-associated. TCR beta V- and J-gene trimming, according to a later analysis, was linked to a missense DCLRE1C variant.

For this clone: Its cognate antigen is unknown.

This receptor was identified in a man aged 30 to 39 in good health and CMV-seropositive. Source material: PBMCs. The genes are TRBV21-1 and TRBJ1-5; the DNA was not used to check the table's D call, TRBD1. TRBV21-1 has pseudogene status. The CDR3 loop reads CASSTSPYRGLNNQPQHF. DNA of the CDR3: TGTGCCAGCAGCACATCCCCCTACAGGGGGCTTAACAATCAGCCCCAGCATTTT.